A selection of T cell receptor beta chains follows, all from one sample in a study of glioma-infiltrating T cells. TCRdb re-derived calls from the multiplex PCR reads in MiXCR, one entry per CDR3 protein. The sample carries roughly 350,000 distinct CDR3 sequences, about two fifths recorded once. Sequences were obtained from glioma tissue, nonneoplastic brain tissue, or PBMCs (not recorded which). These receptors were taken from a human donor with low-grade glioma or glioblastoma, undergoing nonglioma brain surgery, or in good health (not recorded which). Both conserved end residues are part of each CDR3. Fields, in order: V gene, J gene, CDR3 protein.

v_call: TRBV3-1
j_call: TRBJ2-7
cdr3_aa: CASSQSRTAAYEQYF

v_call: TRBV20-1
j_call: TRBJ2-7
cdr3_aa: CSARDLGRMDEQYF

v_call: TRBV20-1
j_call: TRBJ2-7
cdr3_aa: CSARFQDLYEQYF

v_call: TRBV7-2
j_call: TRBJ2-5
cdr3_aa: CASSRNRGGQETQYF

v_call: TRBV2
j_call: TRBJ2-7
cdr3_aa: CASKAGGPIEQYF

v_call: TRBV25-1
j_call: TRBJ2-3
cdr3_aa: CASSEGGQKTDTQYF

v_call: TRBV6-1
j_call: TRBJ2-7
cdr3_aa: CASSPPGLTAYEQYF

v_call: TRBV15
j_call: TRBJ2-1
cdr3_aa: CATSREEAPGYNEQFF

v_call: TRBV20-1
j_call: TRBJ2-1
cdr3_aa: CSARDSGRVDRSSSYNEQFF

v_call: TRBV7-8
j_call: TRBJ1-6
cdr3_aa: CASSPTHLTTPLHF

v_call: TRBV20-1
j_call: TRBJ1-5
cdr3_aa: CSAWTSSGNQPQHF

v_call: TRBV25-1
j_call: TRBJ2-1
cdr3_aa: CASSPIRLAKDEQFF

v_call: TRBV28
j_call: TRBJ1-1
cdr3_aa: CASSFLGERTEAFF

v_call: TRBV27
j_call: TRBJ2-7
cdr3_aa: CASSPGVRAHNEQYF

v_call: TRBV27
j_call: TRBJ2-2
cdr3_aa: CASTFDGQGDGELFF

v_call: TRBV27
j_call: TRBJ1-1
cdr3_aa: CASSVGGSVNTEAFF

v_call: TRBV7-9
j_call: TRBJ2-7
cdr3_aa: CASSLRRDRASYEQYF

v_call: TRBV20-1
j_call: TRBJ1-1
cdr3_aa: CSAPDRGHTEAFF

v_call: TRBV7-9
j_call: TRBJ2-1
cdr3_aa: CASSLEGGRVEQFF

v_call: TRBV15
j_call: TRBJ1-1
cdr3_aa: CATSRDLGGLNTEAFF

v_call: TRBV7-6
j_call: TRBJ1-6
cdr3_aa: CASSSMRGRGSYNSPLHF

v_call: TRBV29-1
j_call: TRBJ1-2
cdr3_aa: CSVEGGRAYGYTF

v_call: TRBV7-2
j_call: TRBJ2-5
cdr3_aa: CASSFRRAQETQYF

v_call: TRBV6-5
j_call: TRBJ2-7
cdr3_aa: CASSYSPRGTREGHEQYF

v_call: TRBV28
j_call: TRBJ1-4
cdr3_aa: CASSPNNEKLFF

v_call: TRBV18
j_call: TRBJ1-5
cdr3_aa: CASSPTALSYNQPQHF

v_call: TRBV6-4
j_call: TRBJ2-7
cdr3_aa: CASSSSGIDEQYF

v_call: TRBV7-2
j_call: TRBJ2-1
cdr3_aa: CASSTGYPYNEQFF

v_call: TRBV20-1
j_call: TRBJ1-5
cdr3_aa: CSARGREAGNQPQHF

v_call: TRBV20-1
j_call: TRBJ2-3
cdr3_aa: CSARDVRGSGGTDTQYF

v_call: TRBV2
j_call: TRBJ2-5
cdr3_aa: CATAGVQETQYF

v_call: TRBV7-9
j_call: TRBJ2-3
cdr3_aa: CASSQGTLHTDTQYF

v_call: TRBV11-1
j_call: TRBJ1-5
cdr3_aa: CASSSANQLQHF

v_call: TRBV20-1
j_call: TRBJ2-7
cdr3_aa: CSASSLAVLYEQYF

v_call: TRBV7-9
j_call: TRBJ1-4
cdr3_aa: CASSLVGGNEKLFF

v_call: TRBV6-2/TRBV6-3
j_call: TRBJ2-1
cdr3_aa: CASVGNEQFF

v_call: TRBV4-1
j_call: TRBJ2-5
cdr3_aa: CASSHRTGKETQYF

v_call: TRBV2
j_call: TRBJ2-1
cdr3_aa: CASSRGRTLSNEQFF

v_call: TRBV5-1
j_call: TRBJ2-1
cdr3_aa: CASSFLPRNEQFF

v_call: TRBV28
j_call: TRBJ1-4
cdr3_aa: CASSFRDPNEKLFF

v_call: TRBV6-1
j_call: TRBJ2-7
cdr3_aa: CASRRDREYEQYF